The rows below give T cell receptor beta chains drawn from one sample of a study of T cell repertoires in cytomegalovirus infection. No antigen has been identified for these receptors. TCRdb re-called the reads with MiXCR, one entry per CDR3 protein. This sample has some 900,000 distinct CDR3 sequences; approximately 32% occur once, and the top ten carry 9.5% to 15%. Here the sequenced sample was cultured CD8+ T cells from PBMCs, taken from culture after CMV antigen stimulation. All receptors derive from a human donor in good health (CMV status not recorded). Some clones in this sample may be carry-over from other donors' samples. Both conserved end residues are part of each CDR3. The D gene is left open where the match is weak. Not every row has a clone size; where given, it reads once, few, many or a size class.

size	V	D	J	CDR3	DNA
-	TRBV5-1	TRBD1	TRBJ2-1	CANSSRDSYNEQFF	TGCGCCAACAGCTCCCGGGACAGCTACAATGAGCAGTTCTTC
-	TRBV7-9	-	TRBJ2-1	CASSLVKVTYNEQFF	TGTGCCAGCAGCTTAGTTAAGGTAACTTACAATGAGCAGTTCTTC
few	TRBV6-1	-	TRBJ2-2	CASSGPAGELFF	TGTGCCAGCAGCGGACCCGCCGGGGAGCTGTTTTTT
-	TRBV19	TRBD1	TRBJ1-1	CASRRTGVTEAFF	TGTGCCAGTAGAAGGACAGGGGTCACTGAAGCTTTCTTT
-	TRBV10-3	TRBD1	TRBJ2-7	CAISKFRGQTYEQYF	TGTGCCATCAGCAAGTTCAGGGGGCAAACCTACGAGCAGTACTTC
-	TRBV7-9	-	TRBJ1-3	CASSLNPDSGNTIYF	TGTGCCAGCAGCTTAAACCCAGACTCTGGAAACACCATATATTTT
few	TRBV7-6	-	TRBJ2-7	CASSFGGEAYEQYF	TGTGCCAGCAGCTTTGGAGGGGAGGCCTACGAGCAGTACTTC
few	TRBV6-1	-	TRBJ2-5	CATQPDNQETQYF	TGTGCCACTCAACCGGACAACCAAGAGACCCAGTACTTC
many	TRBV7-6	TRBD1	TRBJ1-3	CASSLGWDRALGNTIYF	TGTGCCAGCAGCTTAGGATGGGACAGAGCTCTCGGAAACACCATATATTTT
many	TRBV9	-	TRBJ1-4	CASSDTGAREKLFF	TGTGCCAGCAGCGATACGGGGGCCCGGGAAAAACTGTTTTTT
-	TRBV11-2	TRBD2	TRBJ2-5	CASSPGRGQETQYF	TGTGCCAGCAGCCCCGGGCGGGGGCAAGAGACCCAGTACTTC